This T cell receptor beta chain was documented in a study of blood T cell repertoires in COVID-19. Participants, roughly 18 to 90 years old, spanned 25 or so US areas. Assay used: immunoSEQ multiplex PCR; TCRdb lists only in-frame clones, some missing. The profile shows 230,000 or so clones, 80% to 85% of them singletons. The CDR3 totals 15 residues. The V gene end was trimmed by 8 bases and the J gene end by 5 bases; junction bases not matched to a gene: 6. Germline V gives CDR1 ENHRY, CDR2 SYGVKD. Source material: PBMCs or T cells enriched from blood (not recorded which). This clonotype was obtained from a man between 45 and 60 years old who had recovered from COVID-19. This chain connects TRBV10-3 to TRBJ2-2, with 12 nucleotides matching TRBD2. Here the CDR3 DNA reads TGTGCCATCGCTAGCGGGAGGGCCAATACCGGGGAGCTGTTTTTT. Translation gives CAIASGRANTGELFF.